This T cell receptor beta chain emerged from a study of cytomegalovirus exposure and HLA in healthy donors. The wider study: Of the donors genotyped, approximately 400 in all, about 80% fell in the Caucasian-associated ancestry cluster. Findings of the study overall: Later on, a genetic analysis was performed. It linked a missense variant in DCLRE1C with V- and J-gene trimming of TCR beta.

On this clone: Its target is unknown.

The PCR ran on 60 Vbeta and 13 Jbeta primers. TCRdb's copy holds only in-frame clones and misses some; the assay was immunoSEQ multiplex PCR. The data contain over 150,000 clones, almost 85% of them seen just once; the ten biggest clones take up about 0.39%. These donors counted as nominally healthy when sampled, but unrecorded immune exposures were likely. Sequencing was done on a sample of PBMCs. The receptor was derived from a boy aged 2 to 10 in good health and CMV-seronegative.

The CDR3 here is CASSLQGPGNTIYF. For the CDR3, the DNA is TGTGCCAGCAGCCTACAGGGTCCGGGAAACACCATATATTTT. The chain carries TRBV28 and TRBJ1-3; TRBD1 might be the D (6 bases). Trimming pared 6 bases from V and 4 bases from J, leaving 13 bases between. The CDR3 is made up of 14 amino acids. Germline-derived CDR1 and CDR2 are MDHEN and SYDVKM.